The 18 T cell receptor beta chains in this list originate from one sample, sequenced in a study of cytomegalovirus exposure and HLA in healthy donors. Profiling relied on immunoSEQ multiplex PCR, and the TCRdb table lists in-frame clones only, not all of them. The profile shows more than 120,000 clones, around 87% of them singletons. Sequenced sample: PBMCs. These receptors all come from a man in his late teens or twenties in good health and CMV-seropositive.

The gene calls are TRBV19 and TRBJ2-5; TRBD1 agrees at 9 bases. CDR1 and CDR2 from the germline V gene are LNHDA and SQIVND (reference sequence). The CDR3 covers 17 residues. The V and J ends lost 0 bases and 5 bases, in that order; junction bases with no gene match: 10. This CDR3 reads CASSIDGDRAPQETQYF. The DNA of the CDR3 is TGTGCCAGTAGTATAGATGGGGACAGGGCACCACAGGAGACCCAGTACTTC.

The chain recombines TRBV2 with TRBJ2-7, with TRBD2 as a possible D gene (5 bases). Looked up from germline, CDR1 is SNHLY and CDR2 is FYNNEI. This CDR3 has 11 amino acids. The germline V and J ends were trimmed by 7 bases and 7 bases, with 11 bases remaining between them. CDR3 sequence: CASKVRGEQYF. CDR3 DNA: TGTGCCAGCAAAGTCCGGGGAGAGCAGTACTTC. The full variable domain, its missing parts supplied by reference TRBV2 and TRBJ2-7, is EPEVTQTPSHQVTQMGQEVILRCVPISNHLYFYWYRQILGQKVEFLVSFYNNEISEKSEIFDDQFSVERPDGSNFTLKIRSTKLEDSAMYFCASKVRGEQYFGPGTRLTVT.

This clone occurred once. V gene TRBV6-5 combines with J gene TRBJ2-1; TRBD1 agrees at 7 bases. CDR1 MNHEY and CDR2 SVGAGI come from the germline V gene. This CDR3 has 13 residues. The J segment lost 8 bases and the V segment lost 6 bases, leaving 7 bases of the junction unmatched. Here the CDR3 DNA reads TGTGCCAGCAGCCGCGACAGGGCCCATGAGCAGTTCTTC. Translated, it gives CASSRDRAHEQFF.

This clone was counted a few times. This CDR3 is CASRAQDAGTDTQYF. For the CDR3, the DNA is TGTGCCAGCAGGGCTCAAGATGCGGGCACAGATACGCAGTATTTT. This sequence joins TRBV6-4 and TRBJ2-3; D is unclear. The CDR3 consists of 15 residues. The V end lost 6 bases, the J end lost 1 base, and 14 bases lay between the germline ends. Germline-derived CDR1 and CDR2 are MRHNA and SNTAGT.

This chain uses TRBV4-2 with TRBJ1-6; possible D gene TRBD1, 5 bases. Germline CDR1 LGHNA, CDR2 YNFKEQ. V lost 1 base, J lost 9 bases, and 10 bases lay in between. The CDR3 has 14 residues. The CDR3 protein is CASSQALGLSPLHF. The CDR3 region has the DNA TGTGCCAGCAGCCAAGCCTTGGGACTTTCACCCCTCCACTTT.

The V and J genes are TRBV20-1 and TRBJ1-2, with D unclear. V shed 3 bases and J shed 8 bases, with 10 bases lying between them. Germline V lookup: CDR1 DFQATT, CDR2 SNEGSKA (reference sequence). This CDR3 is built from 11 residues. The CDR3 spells CSASSEGGYTF. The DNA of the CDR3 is TGCAGTGCTAGTTCCGAGGGCGGCTACACCTTC.

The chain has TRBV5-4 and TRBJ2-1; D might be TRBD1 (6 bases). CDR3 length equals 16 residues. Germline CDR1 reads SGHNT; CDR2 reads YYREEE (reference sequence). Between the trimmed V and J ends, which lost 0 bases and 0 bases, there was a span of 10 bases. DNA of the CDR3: TGTGCCAGCAGCTTGGGGGGGCCAAGCTCCTACAATGAGCAGTTCTTC. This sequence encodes CASSLGGPSSYNEQFF.

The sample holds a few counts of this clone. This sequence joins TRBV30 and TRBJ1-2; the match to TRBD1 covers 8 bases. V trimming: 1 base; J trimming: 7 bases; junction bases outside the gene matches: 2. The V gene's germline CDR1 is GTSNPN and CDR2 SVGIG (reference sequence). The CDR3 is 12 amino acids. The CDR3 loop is CAWSARGPGYTF. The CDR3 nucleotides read TGTGCCTGGAGTGCCAGGGGGCCTGGCTACACCTTC.

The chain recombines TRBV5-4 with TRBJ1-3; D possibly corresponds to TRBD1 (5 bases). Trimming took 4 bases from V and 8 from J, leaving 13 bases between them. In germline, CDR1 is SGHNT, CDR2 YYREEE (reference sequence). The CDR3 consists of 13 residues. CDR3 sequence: CASSQGLPDTIYF. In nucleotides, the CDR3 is TGTGCCAGCAGCCAGGGACTCCCCGACACCATATATTTT.

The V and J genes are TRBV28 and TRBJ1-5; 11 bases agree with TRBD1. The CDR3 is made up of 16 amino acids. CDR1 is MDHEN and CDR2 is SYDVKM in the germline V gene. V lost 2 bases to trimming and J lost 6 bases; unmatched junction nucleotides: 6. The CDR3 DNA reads TGTGCCAGCAGTTTAGGGGGGACAGGGGGTGTTCAGCCCCAGCATTTT. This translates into CASSLGGTGGVQPQHF.

The CDR3 region is CSVGVNYGYTF. DNA of the CDR3: TGCAGCGTTGGAGTAAACTATGGCTACACCTTC. The genes are TRBV29-1 and TRBJ1-2; D call uncertain. The V gene's germline CDR1 is SQVTM and CDR2 ANQGSEA. The CDR3 spans 11 residues. Trimming shortened V by 4 bases and J by 2 bases, and 5 bases separated the two germline ends. Using reference TRBV29-1 and TRBJ1-2 for the parts outside the CDR3, the full variable domain is SAVISQKPSRDICQRGTSLTIQCQVDSQVTMMFWYRQQPGQSLTLIATANQGSEATYESGFVIDKFPISRPNLTFSTLTVSNMSPEDSSIYLCSVGVNYGYTFGSGTRLTVV.

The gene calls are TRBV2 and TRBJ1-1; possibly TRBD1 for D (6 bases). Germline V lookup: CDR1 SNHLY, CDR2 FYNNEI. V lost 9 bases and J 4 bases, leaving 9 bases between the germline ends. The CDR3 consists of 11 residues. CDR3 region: CASQGGTEAFF. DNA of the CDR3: TGTGCCAGTCAAGGGGGCACTGAAGCTTTCTTT.

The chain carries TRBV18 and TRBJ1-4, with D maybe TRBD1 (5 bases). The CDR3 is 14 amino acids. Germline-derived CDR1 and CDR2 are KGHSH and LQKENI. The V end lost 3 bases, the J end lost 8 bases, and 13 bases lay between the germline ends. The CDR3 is CASSPSGGLEKLFF. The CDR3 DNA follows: TGTGCCAGCTCACCGTCCGGGGGTTTGGAAAAACTGTTTTTT.

CDR3 loop: CASSTALANYEQYF. The CDR3, as DNA: TGTGCCAGTAGTACCGCACTAGCCAACTACGAGCAGTACTTC. The chain uses TRBV19 and TRBJ2-7; TRBD2 might be the D (6 bases). V lost 4 bases, J lost 3 bases, and 13 bases lay in between. CDR1 is LNHDA and CDR2 is SQIVND in the germline V gene (reference sequence). The CDR3 consists of 14 residues.

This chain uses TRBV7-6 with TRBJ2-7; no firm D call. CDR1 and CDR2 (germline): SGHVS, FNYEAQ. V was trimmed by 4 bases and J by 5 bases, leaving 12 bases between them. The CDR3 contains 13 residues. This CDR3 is CASSSEAFHEQYF. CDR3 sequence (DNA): TGTGCCAGCAGCTCGGAAGCGTTCCACGAGCAGTACTTC.

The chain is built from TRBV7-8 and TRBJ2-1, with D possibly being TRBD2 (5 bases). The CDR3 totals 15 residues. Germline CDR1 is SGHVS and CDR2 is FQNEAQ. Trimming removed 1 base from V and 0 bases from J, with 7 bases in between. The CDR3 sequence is CASSLERFSYNEQFF. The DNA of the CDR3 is TGTGCCAGCAGCTTAGAGCGGTTCTCCTACAATGAGCAGTTCTTC.

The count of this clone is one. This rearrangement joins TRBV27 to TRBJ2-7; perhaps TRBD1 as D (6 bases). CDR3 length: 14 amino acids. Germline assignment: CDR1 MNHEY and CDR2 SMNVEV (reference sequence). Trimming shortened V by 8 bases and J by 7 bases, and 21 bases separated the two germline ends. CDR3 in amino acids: CASSYRDTQGEQYF. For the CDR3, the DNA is TGTGCCAGCTCCTACCGGGACACGCAGGGGGAGCAGTACTTC.

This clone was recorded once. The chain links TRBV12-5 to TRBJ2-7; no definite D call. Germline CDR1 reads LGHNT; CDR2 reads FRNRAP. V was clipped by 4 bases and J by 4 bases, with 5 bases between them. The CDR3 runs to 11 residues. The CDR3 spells CASGSGYEQYF. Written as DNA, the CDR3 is TGTGCTAGTGGTTCCGGGTACGAGCAGTACTTC.